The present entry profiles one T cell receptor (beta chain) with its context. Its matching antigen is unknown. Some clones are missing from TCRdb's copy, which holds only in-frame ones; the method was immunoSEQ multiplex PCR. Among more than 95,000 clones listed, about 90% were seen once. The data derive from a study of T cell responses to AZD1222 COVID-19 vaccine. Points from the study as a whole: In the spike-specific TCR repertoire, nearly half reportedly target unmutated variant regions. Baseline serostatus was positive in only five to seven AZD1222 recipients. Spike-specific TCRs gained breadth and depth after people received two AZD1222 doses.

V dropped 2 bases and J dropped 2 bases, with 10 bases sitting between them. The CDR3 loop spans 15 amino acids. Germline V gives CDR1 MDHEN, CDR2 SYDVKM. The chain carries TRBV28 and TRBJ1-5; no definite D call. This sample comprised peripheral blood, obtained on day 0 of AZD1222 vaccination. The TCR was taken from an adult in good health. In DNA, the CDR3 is TGTGCCAGCAGTTTAGAGGCAGGCGGCAATCAGCCCCAGCATTTT. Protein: CASSLEAGGNQPQHF.